The present T cell receptor beta chain was sequenced within a study of blood T cell repertoires in COVID-19. CDR1 and CDR2 from the germline V gene are SGHTA and FQGNSA. The CDR3 extends over 16 amino acids. The V segment lost 5 bases and the J segment 4 bases; nucleotides outside the gene matches: 13. How the authors handled the data: For nucleated cells, counts were estimated from reference gene primer amplification. This table comes from immunoSEQ multiplex PCR, and its TCRdb copy is limited to in-frame clones, with some not included. The DNA gave D and trimming, while V, J and clone size come from that table. The sample records about 120,000 clones, about 88% being singletons.

The V call is TRBV7-2, the J call TRBJ1-2, with 7 bases matching TRBD1. The receptor's source is an elderly woman with acute or convalescent COVID-19. Sequenced material: peripheral blood. The CDR3 protein is CASSPIGTEDFYGYTF. In nucleotides, the CDR3 is TGTGCCAGCAGCCCCATCGGGACAGAAGATTTCTATGGCTACACCTTC.